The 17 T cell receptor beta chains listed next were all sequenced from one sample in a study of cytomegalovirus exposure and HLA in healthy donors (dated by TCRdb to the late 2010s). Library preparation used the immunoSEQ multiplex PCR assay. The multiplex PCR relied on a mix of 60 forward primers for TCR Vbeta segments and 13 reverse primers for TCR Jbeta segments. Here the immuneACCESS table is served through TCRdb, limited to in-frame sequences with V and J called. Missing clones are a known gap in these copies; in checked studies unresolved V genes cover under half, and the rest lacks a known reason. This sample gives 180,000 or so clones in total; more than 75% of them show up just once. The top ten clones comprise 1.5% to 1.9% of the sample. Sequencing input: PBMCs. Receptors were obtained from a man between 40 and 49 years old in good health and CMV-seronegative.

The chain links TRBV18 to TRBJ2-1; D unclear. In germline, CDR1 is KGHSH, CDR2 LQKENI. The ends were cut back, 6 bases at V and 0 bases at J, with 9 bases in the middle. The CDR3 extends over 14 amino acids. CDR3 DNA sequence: TGTGCCAGCTCCCTAGGCCGCTCCTACAATGAGCAGTTCTTC. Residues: CASSLGRSYNEQFF. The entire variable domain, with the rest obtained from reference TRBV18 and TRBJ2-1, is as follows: NAGVMQNPRHLVRRRGQEARLRCSPMKGHSHVYWYRQLPEEGLKFMVYLQKENIIDESGMPKERFSAEFPKEGPSILRIQQVVRGDSAAYFCASSLGRSYNEQFFGPGTRLTVL.

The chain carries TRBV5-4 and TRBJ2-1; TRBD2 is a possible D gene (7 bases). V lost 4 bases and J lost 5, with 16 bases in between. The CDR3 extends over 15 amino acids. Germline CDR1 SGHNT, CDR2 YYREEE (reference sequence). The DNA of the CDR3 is TGTGCCAGCAGCCCTGGGGGGGGGCTCAACAATGAGCAGTTCTTC. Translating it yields CASSPGGGLNNEQFF.

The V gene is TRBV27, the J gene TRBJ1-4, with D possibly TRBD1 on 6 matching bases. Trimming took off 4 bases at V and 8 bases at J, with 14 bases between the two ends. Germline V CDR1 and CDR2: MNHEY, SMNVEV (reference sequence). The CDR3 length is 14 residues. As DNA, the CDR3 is TGTGCCAGCAGTTATGGGGGCCCTCGGGAAAAACTGTTTTTT. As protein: CASSYGGPREKLFF. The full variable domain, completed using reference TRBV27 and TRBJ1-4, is EAQVTQNPRYLITVTGKKLTVTCSQNMNHEYMSWYRQDPGLGLRQIYYSMNVEVTDKGDVPEGYKVSRKEKRNFPLILESPSPNQTSLYFCASSYGGPREKLFFGSGTQLSVL.

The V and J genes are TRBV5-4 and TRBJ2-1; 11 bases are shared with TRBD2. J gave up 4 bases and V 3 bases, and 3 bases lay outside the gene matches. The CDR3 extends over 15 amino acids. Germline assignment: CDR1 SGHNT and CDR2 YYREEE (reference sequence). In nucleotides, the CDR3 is TGTGCCAGCAGCTCCCGACTAGCGGGGTACAATGAGCAGTTCTTC. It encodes CASSSRLAGYNEQFF.

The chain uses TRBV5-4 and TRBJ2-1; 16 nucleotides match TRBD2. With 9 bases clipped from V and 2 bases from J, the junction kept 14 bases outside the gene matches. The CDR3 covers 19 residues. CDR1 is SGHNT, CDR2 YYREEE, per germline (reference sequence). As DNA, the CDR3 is TGTGCCACCTCAACACCGGGGACTAGCGGGGGGGCGGCCTACAATGAGCAGTTCTTC. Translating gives CATSTPGTSGGAAYNEQFF.

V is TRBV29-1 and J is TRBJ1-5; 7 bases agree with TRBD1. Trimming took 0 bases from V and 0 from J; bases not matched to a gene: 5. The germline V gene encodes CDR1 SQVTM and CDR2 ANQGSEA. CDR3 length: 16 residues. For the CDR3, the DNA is TGCAGCGTTGAAGACCCGAACAGGGGTAGCAATCAGCCCCAGCATTTT. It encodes CSVEDPNRGSNQPQHF.

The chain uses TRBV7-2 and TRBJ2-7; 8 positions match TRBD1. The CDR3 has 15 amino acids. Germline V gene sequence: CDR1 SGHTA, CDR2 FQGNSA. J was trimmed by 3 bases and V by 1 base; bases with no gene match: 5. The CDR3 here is CASSLDRGVIYEQYF. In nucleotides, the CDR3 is TGTGCCAGCAGCTTAGACAGGGGGGTAATCTACGAGCAGTACTTC.

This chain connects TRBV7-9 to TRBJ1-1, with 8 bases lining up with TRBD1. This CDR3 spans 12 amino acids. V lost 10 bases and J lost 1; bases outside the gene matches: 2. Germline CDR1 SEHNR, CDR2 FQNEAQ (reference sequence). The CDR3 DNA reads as TGTGCCACCGGGACAGGGAACACTGAAGCTTTCTTT. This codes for CATGTGNTEAFF.

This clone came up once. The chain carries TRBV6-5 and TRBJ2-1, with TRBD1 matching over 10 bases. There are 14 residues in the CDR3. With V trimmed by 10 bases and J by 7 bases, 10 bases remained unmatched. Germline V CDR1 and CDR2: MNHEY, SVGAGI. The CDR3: CATSRDRGPNEQFF. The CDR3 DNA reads TGTGCCACTTCCAGGGACAGGGGCCCGAATGAGCAGTTCTTC.

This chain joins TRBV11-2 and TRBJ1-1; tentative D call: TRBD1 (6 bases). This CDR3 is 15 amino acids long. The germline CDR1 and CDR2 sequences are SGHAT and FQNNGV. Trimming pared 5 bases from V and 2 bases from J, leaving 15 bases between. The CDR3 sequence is CASSQQQGRNTEAFF. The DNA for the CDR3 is TGTGCCAGCAGCCAACAACAGGGTCGAAACACTGAAGCTTTCTTT.

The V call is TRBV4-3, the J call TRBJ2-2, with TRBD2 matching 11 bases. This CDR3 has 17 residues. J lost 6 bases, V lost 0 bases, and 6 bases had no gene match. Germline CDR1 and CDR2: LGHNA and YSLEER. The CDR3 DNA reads TGCGCCAGCAGCCAAGATGGGGCTAGCGGGAGGCCCGGGGAGCTGTTTTTT. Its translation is CASSQDGASGRPGELFF.

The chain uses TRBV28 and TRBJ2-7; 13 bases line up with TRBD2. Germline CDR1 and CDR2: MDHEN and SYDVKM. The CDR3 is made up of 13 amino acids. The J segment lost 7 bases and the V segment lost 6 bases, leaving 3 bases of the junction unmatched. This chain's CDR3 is CASRGTSGVEQYF. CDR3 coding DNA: TGTGCCAGCAGGGGGACTAGCGGGGTTGAGCAGTACTTC.

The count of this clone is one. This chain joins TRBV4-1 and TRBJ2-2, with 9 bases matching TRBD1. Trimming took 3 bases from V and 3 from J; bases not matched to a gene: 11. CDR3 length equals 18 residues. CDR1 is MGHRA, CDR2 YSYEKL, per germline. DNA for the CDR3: TGCGCCAGCAGCCAGACAGACAGGGGGGGTCGAGACACCGGGGAGCTGTTTTTT. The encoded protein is CASSQTDRGGRDTGELFF.

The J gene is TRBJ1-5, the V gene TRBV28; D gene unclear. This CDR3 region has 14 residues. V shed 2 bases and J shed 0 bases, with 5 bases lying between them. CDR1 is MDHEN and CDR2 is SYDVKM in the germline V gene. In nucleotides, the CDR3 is TGTGCCAGCAGTTTAACGGTTAGCAATCAGCCCCAGCATTTT. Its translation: CASSLTVSNQPQHF.

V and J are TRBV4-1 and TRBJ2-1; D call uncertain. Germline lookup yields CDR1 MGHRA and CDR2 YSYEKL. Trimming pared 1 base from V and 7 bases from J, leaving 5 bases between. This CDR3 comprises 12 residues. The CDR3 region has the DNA TGCGCCAGCAGCCAAGGACTGAATGAGCAGTTCTTC. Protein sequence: CASSQGLNEQFF.

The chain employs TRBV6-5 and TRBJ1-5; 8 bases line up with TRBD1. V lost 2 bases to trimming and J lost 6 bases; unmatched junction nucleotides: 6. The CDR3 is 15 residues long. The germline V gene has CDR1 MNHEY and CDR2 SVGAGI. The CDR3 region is CASSYGTGRGQPQHF. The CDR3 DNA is TGTGCCAGCAGTTACGGGACAGGCAGGGGTCAGCCCCAGCATTTT.

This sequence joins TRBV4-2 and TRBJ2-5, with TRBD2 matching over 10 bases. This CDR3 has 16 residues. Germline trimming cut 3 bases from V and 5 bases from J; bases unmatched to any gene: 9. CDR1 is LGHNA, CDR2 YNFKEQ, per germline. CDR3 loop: CASSHAAGGPGETQYF. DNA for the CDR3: TGTGCCAGCAGCCACGCAGCGGGGGGGCCAGGCGAGACCCAGTACTTC.